These 22 T cell receptor beta chains share one sample of origin, sequenced in a study of tumor and adjacent non-tumor tissue in lung cancer. RNA was extracted from bulk tissue without any cell sorting. TCRbeta libraries were built with three rounds of nested PCR, modified from ARM-PCR. MiXCR was run by TCRdb on the multiplex PCR reads, yielding one entry per CDR3 protein. The sample has around 74,000 distinct CDR3 sequences, 65% to 75% seen once. Sequenced: lung tumor tissue. The source of these receptors is a woman between 70 and 85 years old with non-small cell lung cancer.

The chain couples TRBV29-1 to TRBJ1-1; TRBD1 is a possible D gene (5 bases). CDR3 length equals 14 residues. Germline CDR1 SQVTM, CDR2 ANQGSEA. V lost 4 bases, J lost 7 bases, and 19 bases lay in between. The CDR3 loop is CSVGLCREDIEAFF. The CDR3 coding sequence is TGCAGCGTTGGTTTGTGCAGGGAGGATATTGAAGCTTTCTTT.

This clonotype was found a few times. A much larger clone differs by one base, so this may be a read error. The chain links TRBV28 to TRBJ2-7; 8 bases agree with TRBD1. Germline V CDR1 and CDR2: MDHEN, SYDVKM. The CDR3 contains 14 residues. The CDR3 spells CVTRKYRGSYEQYF. The CDR3 nucleotides are TGTGTCACCAGAAAGTACAGGGGGAGCTACGAGCAGTACTTC.

As for this clonotype: Possible read error: a much larger clone is one base away. The V gene is TRBV10-3, the J gene TRBJ2-1; 7 positions agree with TRBD2. V was clipped by 3 bases and J by 12 bases; unmatched bases: 14. There are 15 residues in the CDR3. Germline loops: CDR1 ENHRY, CDR2 SYGVKD. Here the CDR3 reads CAISEGGAGNNWQFF. Written as DNA, the CDR3 is TGTGCCATCAGTGAAGGAGGAGCGGGGAACAATTGGCAGTTCTTC.

The V call is TRBV6-5, the J call TRBJ2-5; weak D call: TRBD2 (5 bases). The CDR3 extends over 14 amino acids. Per the germline V gene, CDR1 is MNHEY and CDR2 is SVGAGI. V was shortened by 9 bases and J by 8 bases, with 22 bases between the two germline ends. CDR3: CASGFPGGWGTQYF. The CDR3 nucleotides read TGTGCCAGTGGTTTCCCTGGCGGGTGGGGTACCCAGTACTTC.

The chain links TRBV11-3 to TRBJ2-1; unclear D gene. From germline, CDR1 is SGHNT and CDR2 YENEEA. This CDR3 is built from 14 residues. V lost 5 bases and J 3 bases, leaving 11 bases between the germline ends. CDR3 sequence reads: CASSEDGFYNEQFF. CDR3 DNA: TGTGCCAGCAGCGAAGACGGGTTCTACAATGAGCAGTTCTTC.

As to this clonotype: At one boundary the junction diverges from the germline segment, which might be a read error. CDR3 loop: CASSHPRQDSSSKRYF. The CDR3 bases are TGTGCAAGCAGCCACCCAAGACAGGACTCTTCCTCGAAACGGTACTTC. The V gene is TRBV4-2, the J gene TRBJ2-7, with D perhaps matching TRBD1 (6 bases). The length of the CDR3 is 16 residues. Per germline, CDR1 LGHNA and CDR2 YNFKEQ.

The genes are TRBV20-1 and TRBJ2-2, with 7 bases matching TRBD2. Germline V lookup: CDR1 DFQATT, CDR2 SNEGSKA (reference sequence). The CDR3 sequence is 15 residues long. V lost 3 bases and J lost 9; bases outside the gene matches: 13. CDR3 in amino acids: CSASAGGSVPRELFF. The CDR3 nucleotides read TGCAGTGCTAGCGCTGGCGGGAGTGTACCCCGGGAGCTGTTTTTT.

Concerning this clonotype itself: One junction end does not reproduce the germline sequence, and a read error may be involved. The chain employs TRBV6-2 or TRBV6-3 and TRBJ1-1; D is unclear. CDR1 is MNHEY and CDR2 is SVGEGT in the germline V gene. CDR3 length equals 13 residues. Written as DNA, the CDR3 is TGTACCAGTAGTGACGGTCTGAACACTGAAGCTTTTTTT. It translates to CTSSDGLNTEAFF.

Concerning this clonotype: Given the absence of the conserved phenylalanine or tryptophan at the CDR3 end, a read error is likely. This sequence joins TRBV6-2 or TRBV6-3 and TRBJ2-7; 7 bases agree with TRBD1. This CDR3 has 14 amino acids. Per germline, CDR1 MNHEY and CDR2 SVGEGT. Losses at the gene ends were 5 bases for V and 6 bases for J; bases not matched to a gene: 10. Here the CDR3 DNA reads TGTGCCAGCAGTCCGACAGGGAGTTTTTCCGAGCAGTACTCC. Translated: CASSPTGSFSEQYS.

The chain carries TRBV5-1 and TRBJ2-5, with a possible D match to TRBD1 (5 bases). CDR1 is SGHRS and CDR2 is YFSETQ in the germline V gene. The CDR3 length is 16 residues. The V end lost 0 bases, the J end lost 0 bases, and 12 bases lay between the germline ends. CDR3 sequence: CASSLAGRVDQETQYF. CDR3 coding DNA: TGCGCCAGCAGCTTGGCCGGCAGGGTTGACCAAGAGACCCAGTACTTC.

At least ten counts were recorded for this clonotype. CDR3 bases: TGTGCCACTTCGAACGGGGATAGCCGAAGGGTCGAGCAGTACTTC. It specifies CATSNGDSRRVEQYF. The rearrangement joins TRBV28 to TRBJ2-7, with D tentatively TRBD2 (5 bases). Germline CDR1 MDHEN, CDR2 SYDVKM. Between the trimmed V and J ends, which lost 10 bases and 6 bases, there was a span of 25 bases. There are 15 residues in the CDR3.

Remarks on this clonotype: The CDR3 ends on some other residue instead of the conserved phenylalanine or tryptophan, so this is likely a read error. V usage is TRBV10-3 and J usage is TRBJ2-5; maybe TRBD2 (5 bases). This CDR3 region has 14 residues. Looked up from germline, CDR1 is ENHRY and CDR2 is SYGVKD. Trimming left V 2 bases short and J 10 bases short, with 17 bases between. The CDR3 DNA follows: TGTGCCATCAGTGAGGGGCCAGGCCTGGGGAGCCAGTACGTC. Translating it yields CAISEGPGLGSQYV.

This clonotype is medium-sized (0.01 to 0.1%) within its sample. This chain connects TRBV29-1 to TRBJ2-3; the D gene is possibly TRBD2 (5 bases). The germline CDR1 and CDR2 sequences are SQVTM and ANQGSEA. This CDR3 comprises 13 residues. V was pared by 3 bases and J by 2 bases, with 9 bases between. CDR3 sequence (DNA): TGCAGCGTTGAGAGCGGTACCACAGATACGCAGTATTTT. Its translation: CSVESGTTDTQYF.

This clonotype was counted many times. The chain joins TRBV5-1 to TRBJ2-1; no clear D gene. This CDR3 comprises 12 residues. Per the germline V gene, CDR1 is SGHRS and CDR2 is YFSETQ. V was pared by 5 bases and J by 7 bases, with 10 bases between. The CDR3 sequence is CASSEWLNEQFF. CDR3 sequence (DNA): TGCGCCAGCAGTGAATGGCTTAATGAGCAGTTCTTC.

A word on this clonotype: One end of the junction is discordant with germline, which a read error may explain. The chain carries TRBV6-5 and TRBJ1-2, with D tentatively TRBD1 (5 bases). Germline loops: CDR1 MNHEY, CDR2 SVGAGI. This CDR3 has 13 residues. The DNA of the CDR3 is TGTGCCAGCTGTTACTCGAGACAGTATGGTTACACCTTC. Protein sequence: CASCYSRQYGYTF.

J is TRBJ1-5 and V is TRBV20-1; perhaps TRBD1 as D (6 bases). CDR3 size: 13 residues. V was trimmed by 3 bases and J by 3 bases, leaving 9 bases between them. Germline V gene lookup returns CDR1 DFQATT and CDR2 SNEGSKA (reference sequence). The CDR3 region is CSASRDNNQPQHF. Written as DNA, the CDR3 is TGCAGTGCTAGTCGGGACAACAATCAGCCCCAGCATTTT.

The chain recombines TRBV12-3 or TRBV12-4 with TRBJ2-7; either TRBD1 or TRBD2 may supply D (5 bases each). This CDR3 is 14 amino acids long. With 7 bases removed from V and 5 bases from J, the gap between germline ends came to 18 bases. The CDR3 spells CASTSSDRDHEQYF. As DNA, the CDR3 is TGTGCCAGCACCAGTTCGGATAGGGACCACGAGCAGTACTTC.

Turning to this clonotype: The germline gene is not matched at one end of the junction; a read error may be the cause. V gene TRBV12-3 or TRBV12-4 combines with J gene TRBJ2-6; 8 nucleotides line up with TRBD1. This CDR3 comprises 15 residues. For the CDR3, the DNA is TGTGCCAGCTGTGACAGGGGAGGTGGGGCCAGCGTCCTGACTTTC. It specifies CASCDRGGGASVLTF.

At least ten counts were recorded for this clonotype. The genes are TRBV10-3 and TRBJ2-3; 7 bases map to TRBD1. Germline loops: CDR1 ENHRY, CDR2 SYGVKD. V lost 7 bases to trimming and J lost 1 base; unmatched junction nucleotides: 8. CDR3 length: 15 residues. In DNA form, the CDR3 reads TGTGCCATCACCCAAGCTACAGGGGGCACAGATACGCAGTATTTT. Protein: CAITQATGGTDTQYF.

This clonotype was counted ten times or more. The chain combines TRBV28 with TRBJ2-3; D is uncertain. The CDR3 loop spans 14 amino acids. CDR1 and CDR2 (germline): MDHEN, SYDVKM. V dropped 1 base and J dropped 4 bases, with 9 bases sitting between them. The CDR3 region is CASSLYRFPDTQYF. The CDR3 DNA is TGTGCCAGCAGTTTATATCGGTTCCCAGATACGCAGTATTTT.

Worth noting for this clonotype: One end of the junction fails to match germline, which may point to a read error. The rearrangement links TRBV24-1 to TRBJ2-4; TRBD1 agrees at 9 bases. Germline CDR1 and CDR2: KGHDR and SFDVKD. The CDR3 totals 17 residues. As DNA, the CDR3 is TGTGTCACCAGTAACCCTACAGGGGGCCGGGCCAAAAACATTCAGTACTTC. Residues: CVTSNPTGGRAKNIQYF.

J is TRBJ2-1 and V is TRBV11-2; D call uncertain. Trimming shortened V by 5 bases and J by 5 bases, and 16 bases separated the two germline ends. The V gene's germline CDR1 is SGHAT and CDR2 FQNNGV. This CDR3 spans 15 amino acids. CDR3 coding DNA: TGTGCCAGCAGCCGAGACCACCAGGCGCACAATGAGCAGTTCTTC. Amino acid sequence: CASSRDHQAHNEQFF.